This T cell receptor (beta chain) is from a study of identical twins (dated by TCRdb to the mid-2010s). About the study as a whole: The study deep-sequenced TCR alpha and beta repertoires from monozygotic twins, unrelated adults of various ages and cord blood to test whether fetal clonotypes persist. Replicate twin experiments were performed at different times using different library preparation protocols to rule out contamination. What the work shows at the level of the full study, not this receptor alone: Recombination models systematically underestimated out-of-frame TCR alpha sharing in monozygotic twins but agreed with sharing between unrelated individuals. The excess sharing between twins in beta out-of-frame sequences was weaker because fewer shared sequences reduced the signal-to-noise ratio. Abundant cord blood beta clonotypes carried fewer insertions; young adult naive repertoires showed a weaker similar trend, while memory repertoires showed none. Zero-insertion analyses could be partly confounded by invariant T cells such as MAIT and iNKT, although diverse VJ usage argued against such confounding for most clonotypes. Because the same donors could not be followed over many years, conclusions were based on cross-sectional statistical analysis. Compared with coincidental sharing between unrelated individuals, an excess of low generation-probability sequences was observed among out-of-frame TCR alpha sequences shared between twins.

The library relied on 5' RACE. Sequencing instrument: Illumina HiSeq 2000. Template switching added a universal primer binding site, and the final cDNA carried a unique molecular identifier that allowed TCR cDNA molecules to be counted accurately. Specific primers in the conserved constant-segment region were used to synthesize first-strand cDNA for TCR alpha and beta chains. Each cDNA library was double barcoded, with a SMART-Mk sample barcode plus Illumina barcodes, to control for contamination. TruSeq adapter sequences and Illumina sample barcodes were added in two successive PCR steps. TCR alpha and beta cDNA libraries were sequenced on the Illumina HiSeq platform with custom primers. In the paper's pipeline: Unique molecular identifiers were extracted from raw reads with MiGEC, and CDR3 positions were determined with MiXCR. Recombination models were inferred per individual with the repgenHMM and IGoR tools using an EM algorithm. The analysis of shared clonotypes was done with the tcR package in R, with sharing normalized by the product of cloneset sizes. To study raw recombination without the effects of thymic and clonal selection, out-of-frame nonproductive sequences were analyzed. The raw public data were reprocessed by TCRdb itself: fastp quality trimming at Q25, MiXCR clonotype calling, in-frame beta chains only. Each CDR3 protein gets just one entry, which takes the most common genes and DNA from the rows behind it. None of the V and J calls come from the authors' own analysis; TCRdb made them. This sample has hundreds of thousands of distinct CDR3 sequences in its table, and roughly 6.2% of those were observed once. The top ten clonotypes cover around 2% of the sample.

V is clipped by 0 bases and J by 0 bases, and the sequence between their germline boundaries is 9 bases long. The CDR3 measures 15 amino acids from cysteine to phenylalanine. The read is trimmed to its CDR3 DNA, 45 bases read in frame from base 1. CDR1 and CDR2 were assigned from the germline V gene as SGDLS and YYNGEE. Only healthy Caucasian donors were included. The researchers also sequenced three unrelated adults who were not twins: a male aged 18 to 29, a male aged 50 to 59, and a female aged 50 to 59. Miltenyi CD45RO+ enrichment and human naive T-cell isolation kits were used to isolate memory (CD45RO+) and naive T cells from PBMC. The sample holds many counts of this clonotype. The antigen it binds to is not known. Base-call qualities are not available, and no considerably larger clone is one nucleotide away.

The sequence derives from a man aged 18-30 years in good health. The sequence links TRBV9 to TRBJ1-2; no D gene can be assigned with confidence. The sample consisted of naive T cells sorted from blood. Sample cell subset or site, as interpreted from the label and publication: cells isolated with a human naive T-cell isolation kit. CDR3 reads: CASSVAAGPNYGYTF. In nucleotide form, the sequence is TGTGCCAGCAGCGTAGCGGCAGGCCCTAACTATGGCTACACCTTC.